This T cell receptor beta chain comes out of a study of immune evolution from preneoplasia to lung adenocarcinoma. Study information: HLA loss of heterozygosity: approximately 7.5% AIS, 15% MIA, approximately 35% ADC, none AAH.

V was trimmed by 1 base and J by 0 bases, leaving 7 bases between them. CDR1 is SGHAT and CDR2 is FQNNGV in the germline V gene. The CDR3 is 14 residues long. As for this clone: Its antigen is currently unknown.

Study observations and caveats: Normal lung had highest clonality; later lesions appeared denser, more diverse. Normal lung had the highest top T cell clone frequencies.

Assay: immunoSEQ multiplex PCR; the TCRdb copy retains only in-frame clones and omits some. The repertoire holds approximately 26,000 clones, with less than 80% as singletons. The rearrangement uses TRBV11-2 and TRBJ2-7; D is possibly TRBD1 (5 bases). This TCR came from a person between 60 and 69 years old with invasive lung adenocarcinoma. Some clones in this sample may be carry-over from other donors' samples. Sequencing used FFPE invasive lung adenocarcinoma tissue. The CDR3 loop reads CASSLAGFSYEQYF. CDR3 in DNA: TGTGCCAGCAGCTTAGCAGGGTTCTCCTACGAGCAGTACTTC.